The T cell receptor beta chain under discussion was sequenced for a study of beta chain features in type 1 diabetes. Study details: Across the samples, 90 million to 120 million sorted cells were examined in total.

General study points: The study found moderately but significantly shorter TCRB CDR3s in all four CD4+ subsets of Type 1 diabetes patients.

Sequenced material consisted of expressed TCRB transcripts (all of the isolated RNA was reverse transcribed). TCRdb's table, derived via immunoSEQ multiplex PCR, lists solely in-frame clones and lacks some. The sample includes 500,000 to 850,000 clones, about 14% seen only once; the top ten take roughly 0.04%. Remarks on this clone: Its cognate antigen is unknown.

Input material: naive CD4+ T cells from blood. The source is a man younger than 35 with type 1 diabetes.

CDR3 nucleotides: TGCAGCGTTGGCAGGGTTAGGCATTTTGAAGCTTTCTTT. The encoded protein is CSVGRVRHFEAFF. This chain uses TRBV29-1 with TRBJ1-1, with D tentatively TRBD1 (5 bases). The CDR3 is 13 amino acids. The V gene's germline CDR1 is SQVTM and CDR2 ANQGSEA. V lost 4 bases to trimming and J lost 7 bases, with 16 bases between them.